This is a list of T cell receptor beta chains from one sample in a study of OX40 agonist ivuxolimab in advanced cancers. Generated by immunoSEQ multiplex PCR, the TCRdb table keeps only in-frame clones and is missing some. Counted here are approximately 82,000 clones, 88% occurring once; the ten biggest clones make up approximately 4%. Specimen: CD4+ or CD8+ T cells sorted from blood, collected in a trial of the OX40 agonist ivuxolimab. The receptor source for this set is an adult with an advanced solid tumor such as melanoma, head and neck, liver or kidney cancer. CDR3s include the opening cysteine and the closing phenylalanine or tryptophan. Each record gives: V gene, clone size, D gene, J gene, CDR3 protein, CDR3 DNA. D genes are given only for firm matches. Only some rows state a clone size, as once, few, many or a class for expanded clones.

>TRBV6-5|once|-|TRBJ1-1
CASSRVWGAEAFF
TGTGCCAGCAGCCGGGTTTGGGGCGCTGAAGCTTTCTTT
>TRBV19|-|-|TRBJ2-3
CASSPSGRTDTQYF
TGTGCCAGTAGTCCCAGCGGACGCACAGATACGCAGTATTTT
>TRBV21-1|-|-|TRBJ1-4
CASSKPPPGRANEKLFF
TGTGCCAGCAGCAAACCCCCCCCAGGTCGGGCTAATGAAAAACTGTTTTTT
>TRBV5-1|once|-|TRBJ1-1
CASSSNGATEAFF
TGCGCCAGCAGCTCAAACGGGGCCACTGAAGCTTTCTTT
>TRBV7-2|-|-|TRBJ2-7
CASSLMGRTPTYEQYF
TGTGCCAGCAGCTTAATGGGCAGGACTCCGACCTACGAGCAGTACTTC
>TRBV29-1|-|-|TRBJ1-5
CSVAGGNQPQHF
TGCAGCGTGGCGGGGGGTAATCAGCCCCAGCATTTT
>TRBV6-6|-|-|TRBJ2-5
CASSLRLETATQYF
TGTGCCAGCAGTCTTCGACTAGAAACGGCGACCCAGTACTTC
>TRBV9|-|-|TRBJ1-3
CASSQGGFSGNTIYF
TGTGCCAGCAGCCAAGGGGGGTTTAGTGGAAACACCATATATTTT
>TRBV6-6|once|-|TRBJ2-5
CATLPRVGETQYF
TGTGCCACCTTACCCAGGGTGGGGGAGACCCAGTACTTC
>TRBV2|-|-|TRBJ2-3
CASSEARGTDTQYF
TGTGCCAGCAGTGAAGCGAGGGGGACAGATACGCAGTATTTT
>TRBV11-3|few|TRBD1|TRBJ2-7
CASSWGPGTGVPEQYF
TGTGCCAGCAGCTGGGGACCCGGGACAGGGGTTCCCGAGCAGTACTTC
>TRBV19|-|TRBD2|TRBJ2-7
CASKRTSGSDEQYF
TGTGCCAGTAAAAGGACTAGCGGGAGCGACGAGCAGTACTTC
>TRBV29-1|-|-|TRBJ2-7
CSVERGYEQYF
TGCAGCGTTGAACGTGGGTACGAGCAGTACTTC
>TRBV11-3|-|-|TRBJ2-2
CASSLGTAGTGELFF
TGTGCCAGCAGCTTAGGGACAGCTGGCACCGGGGAGCTGTTTTTT
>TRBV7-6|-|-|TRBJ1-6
CASSTRVSNSPLHF
TGTGCCAGCAGCACCAGGGTTTCGAATTCACCCCTCCACTTT
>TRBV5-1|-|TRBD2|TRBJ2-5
CASSPLAAGAETQYF
TGCGCCAGCAGCCCTCTAGCGGCCGGGGCGGAGACCCAGTACTTC
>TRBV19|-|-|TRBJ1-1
CASSMQGNTEAFF
TGTGCCAGTAGTATGCAGGGGAACACTGAAGCTTTCTTT
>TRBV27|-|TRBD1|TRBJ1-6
CASSLHGTGITPLHF
TGTGCCAGCAGTCTCCATGGGACAGGCATAACCCCCCTCCACTTT
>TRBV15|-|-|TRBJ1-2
CATSRDRGLGGRSQVF
TGTGCCACCAGCAGAGATCGAGGTCTTGGGGGTAGATCCCAAGTCTTC
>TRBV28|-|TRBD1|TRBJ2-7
CASSARDSLFGINEQYF
TGTGCCAGCAGTGCCCGGGACAGCTTGTTTGGTATCAACGAGCAGTACTTC
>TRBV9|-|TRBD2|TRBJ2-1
CASSVAPSGRVGHEQFF
TGTGCCAGCAGCGTAGCCCCCTCCGGGAGGGTAGGACATGAGCAGTTCTTC